The T cell receptor (beta chain) under discussion was sequenced for a study of tumor and adjacent non-tumor tissue in lung cancer. Across the study: Each sample yielded 3.5 million to 4.5 million productive TCRbeta reads on average.

About this clonotype itself: As yet, its antigen is unknown. A read error may produce the germline difference seen at one junction end.

A modified ARM-PCR protocol with three rounds of nested PCR amplified TCRbeta. Via MiXCR, TCRdb re-called the multiplex PCR reads, giving one row per CDR3 protein. The table lists some 100,000 distinct CDR3 sequences, 60% to 80% of them singletons. The CDR3 covers 15 residues. CDR1 DFQATT and CDR2 SNEGSKA come from the germline V gene (reference sequence). Study-wide findings and caveats: Significantly higher TCR diversity was found in tumor than normal lung. Normal lung showed higher cumulative top 100 clone frequency than tumor.

RNA was extracted from bulk tissue without any cell sorting. The normal lung tissue was taken more than 3 cm from the tumor edge. Newly diagnosed lung cancer patients had thoracic surgery in China, August–November 2014, without prior chemotherapy. The sample was distant non-tumor lung tissue. The clonotype comes from a man aged 25-45 years with non-small cell lung cancer. The chain couples TRBV20-1 to TRBJ2-6; D gene unclear. The CDR3 loop reads CNARDAGPGANVLTF. The CDR3 DNA is TGCAATGCTAGAGATGCCGGGCCTGGAGCCAACGTCCTGACTTTC.